The text below deals with one T cell receptor (beta chain). The antigen is not known. These data are taken from a study of cytomegalovirus exposure and HLA in healthy donors. On the study more broadly: Unique TCR beta sequences numbering some 120 million came from about 179 million T cells in an earlier analysis.

J was trimmed by 5 bases and V by 3 bases; bases with no gene match: 1. The V gene's germline CDR1 is SGHRS and CDR2 YFSETQ. The CDR3 runs 12 residues. Whole-study findings and limits: Rare sequences made up most TCRs, while some public TCRs were found in many donors. HLA restriction was apparent for most CMV-associated TCR beta chains in a later analysis. A few V segments could not be told apart, such as TRBV6-2 and TRBV6-3, and were left out.

With 60 Vbeta and 13 Jbeta primers, the PCR was carried out. Here immunoSEQ multiplex PCR was the method, and the copy in TCRdb shows in-frame clones only, minus some. Among 150,000 to 200,000 clones listed, 70% to 90% were seen once. The source is a man between 18 and 35 years old in good health and CMV-seropositive. Sequencing input: PBMCs. The V gene is TRBV5-1, the J gene TRBJ2-5; 7 bases are a match to TRBD1. CDR3 bases: TGCGCCAGCAGCTACAGGGGCGAGACCCAGTACTTC. This translates into CASSYRGETQYF. The whole variable domain, remainder taken from reference TRBV5-1 and TRBJ2-5, is KAGVTQTPRYLIKTRGQQVTLSCSPISGHRSVSWYQQTPGQGLQFLFEYFSETQRNKGNFPGRFSGRQFSNSRSEMNVSTLELGDSALYLCASSYRGETQYFGPGTRLLVL.